Presented here are 20 T cell receptor beta chains from one specimen sequenced in a study of T cells expressing NK-cell markers. One entry per CDR3 protein, without DNA, is what TCRdb gives after re-calling the 5' RACE reads. The repertoire table contains under 500,000 distinct CDR3 sequences. Sequences were obtained from blood T cells: a sorted CD56 or NKG2C T cell subset, CD4+ or CD8+ T cells, or bulk PBMC T cells (not recorded which). The source of these receptors is a woman between 18 and 70 years old in good health.

This chain uses TRBV29-1 with TRBJ2-1; no DNA is available, so the TRBD2 call from TCRdb remains unchecked. The CDR3 spans 13 residues. Germline V gives CDR1 SQVTM, CDR2 ANQGSEA. The CDR3 reads CSVDFGPSHEQFF.

The genes are TRBV19 and TRBJ1-1; the D call of TRBD1 rests on TCRdb alone, since no DNA is present to check it. Germline V CDR1 and CDR2: LNHDA, SQIVND (reference sequence). The CDR3 extends over 16 amino acids. CDR3 sequence reads: CASSPPRTGGPTEAFF.

The chain combines TRBV15 with TRBJ2-5; without DNA, the TCRdb call of TRBD2 cannot be checked. Germline V gene data show CDR1 as LNHNV and CDR2 as YYDKDF (reference sequence). The CDR3 sequence is 15 residues long. The CDR3 sequence is CATSPLAGAGETQYF.

The chain joins TRBV11-2 to TRBJ1-2. Germline V lookup: CDR1 SGHAT, CDR2 FQNNGV. The CDR3 runs 14 residues. CDR3 sequence: CASSAAGKNYGYTF.

V and J are TRBV4-1 and TRBJ1-2; TCRdb gives TRBD1 as the D gene, but with no DNA this cannot be confirmed. The germline V gene encodes CDR1 MGHRA and CDR2 YSYEKL. The CDR3 extends over 15 amino acids. The CDR3 spells CASSQEVTYSGGYTF.

This sequence joins TRBV30 and TRBJ2-3; TCRdb reports TRBD1, a call that lacks DNA to check it against. This CDR3 region has 14 residues. CDR1 and CDR2 from the germline V gene are GTSNPN and SVGIG (reference sequence). The CDR3 sequence is CAWTLDRGTDTQYF.

The V gene is TRBV5-6, the J gene TRBJ1-3; the D call of TRBD1 rests on TCRdb alone, since no DNA is present to check it. The germline V gene has CDR1 SGHDT and CDR2 YYEEEE. The CDR3 extends over 18 amino acids. CDR3: CASSGILAGTHSGNTIYF.

The V gene is TRBV28, the J gene TRBJ2-1; TCRdb lists TRBD2, though no DNA is available to test this call. The CDR3 is made up of 14 amino acids. Germline assignment: CDR1 MDHEN and CDR2 SYDVKM. The chain's CDR3 is CASSSGTSYNEQFF.

The rearrangement joins TRBV29-1 to TRBJ2-1; the D call of TRBD1 rests on TCRdb alone, since no DNA is present to check it. The CDR3 totals 14 residues. Germline V gene lookup returns CDR1 SQVTM and CDR2 ANQGSEA. CDR3: CSVGDPDRDDEQFF.

The V call is TRBV20-1, the J call TRBJ2-5; TCRdb designates TRBD1, a call that cannot be tested without DNA. CDR3 length: 19 amino acids. Per the germline V gene, CDR1 is DFQATT and CDR2 is SNEGSKA (reference sequence). This CDR3 reads CSARVPEGGLPAFWETQYF.

The chain uses TRBV12-3 or TRBV12-4 and TRBJ1-4; TCRdb designates TRBD1, a call that cannot be tested without DNA. The CDR3 totals 16 residues. This chain's CDR3 is CASSPDRSGGNEKLFF.

The gene calls are TRBV27 and TRBJ1-1; TCRdb picks TRBD1, but there is no DNA to check that call. Germline CDR1 and CDR2: MNHEY and SMNVEV (reference sequence). The CDR3 runs to 14 residues. The CDR3 spells CASRADNLNTEAFF.

V and J are TRBV10-3 and TRBJ2-3; TCRdb outputs TRBD2, but without DNA this stays unchecked. The CDR3 is 14 residues long. Germline lookup yields CDR1 ENHRY and CDR2 SYGVKD. The CDR3 spells CAISPGLSTDTQYF.

This chain uses TRBV15 with TRBJ2-3; TCRdb's D gene call, TRBD1, goes unchecked for lack of DNA. Germline CDR1 and CDR2: LNHNV and YYDKDF (reference sequence). The CDR3 contains 18 residues. The CDR3 reads CATSSAGPGGPGTDTQYF.

V gene TRBV7-8 combines with J gene TRBJ2-1; TCRdb's D gene call, TRBD2, goes unchecked for lack of DNA. The germline V gene encodes CDR1 SGHVS and CDR2 FQNEAQ. This CDR3 comprises 16 residues. CDR3 sequence: CASSLVGGQVYNEQFF.

The CDR3 spells CSAGQGLFEQFF. J is TRBJ2-1 and V is TRBV20-1; there is no DNA to check the TCRdb D call of TRBD1. The CDR3 totals 12 residues. CDR1 DFQATT and CDR2 SNEGSKA come from the germline V gene (reference sequence).

V and J are TRBV2 and TRBJ2-5; TCRdb outputs TRBD1, but without DNA this stays unchecked. The CDR3 is 15 residues long. Germline-derived CDR1 and CDR2 are SNHLY and FYNNEI. Here the CDR3 reads CASSRGGGAQETQYF.

CDR3 loop: CASSLVSGGMGETQYF. This rearrangement joins TRBV5-1 to TRBJ2-5; TCRdb picks TRBD1, but there is no DNA to check that call. This CDR3 is 16 amino acids long. The germline V gene encodes CDR1 SGHRS and CDR2 YFSETQ.

The chain employs TRBV3-1 and TRBJ1-2; TCRdb gives TRBD1 as the D gene, but with no DNA this cannot be confirmed. CDR3 length equals 13 residues. Per the germline V gene, CDR1 is LGHDT and CDR2 is YNNKEL (reference sequence). Here the CDR3 reads CASSELDSRGYTF.

The CDR3 loop reads CASSVAGDYSYNEQFF. V usage is TRBV9 and J usage is TRBJ2-1; the D call from TCRdb, TRBD1, cannot be confirmed without DNA. The germline CDR1 and CDR2 sequences are SGDLS and YYNGEE. The CDR3 is made up of 16 amino acids.